These 9 T cell receptor beta chains were sequenced from one sample in a study of glioma-infiltrating T cells after dendritic cell vaccination. The method was immunoSEQ multiplex PCR; TCRdb's version includes in-frame clones alone and lacks a portion of them. The sample lists about 58,000 clones; about four fifths were seen once. Specified time point: after dendritic cell vaccination, including at tumor progression/relapse. The material was blood, obtained after dendritic cell vaccination. Source of these receptors: a human donor with glioblastoma.

In the case of this clone: A junction boundary mismatches the germline segment, possibly from a read error. The V gene is TRBV5-1, the J gene TRBJ2-7, with D tentatively TRBD1 (5 bases). Germline V gene lookup returns CDR1 SGHRS and CDR2 YFSETQ. The CDR3 has 15 residues. CDR3 residues: CASSLGQTSTYGQYF. The CDR3 nucleotides are TGCGCCAGCAGCTTGGGACAGACTTCAACCTACGGGCAGTACTTC. The full variable domain, in which reference TRBV5-1 and TRBJ2-7 provide the parts outside the CDR3, is KAGVTQTPRYLIKTRGQQVTLSCSPISGHRSVSWYQQTPGQGLQFLFEYFSETQRNKGNFPGRFSGRQFSNSRSEMNVSTLELGDSALYLCASSLGQTSTYGQYFGPGTRLTVT.

V and J are TRBV2 and TRBJ2-7; D unresolved. Germline V gene sequence: CDR1 SNHLY, CDR2 FYNNEI. V lost 9 bases to trimming and J lost 9 bases, with 27 bases between them. The CDR3 has 15 residues. The CDR3 here is CASSSAAELSVGQYF. For the CDR3, the DNA is TGTGCCAGTTCCTCCGCGGCAGAGCTTTCGGTAGGGCAGTACTTC.

V gene TRBV4-1 combines with J gene TRBJ1-5; 9 bases map to TRBD1. J gave up 7 bases and V 4 bases, and 8 bases lay outside the gene matches. Germline CDR1 reads MGHRA; CDR2 reads YSYEKL. CDR3 length equals 15 residues. The CDR3 sequence is CASSPDRGRTQPQHF. CDR3 bases: TGCGCCAGCAGCCCGGACAGGGGCCGCACCCAGCCCCAGCATTTT.

The genes are TRBV11-2 and TRBJ2-1; 14 nucleotides align to TRBD2. V trimming: 0 bases; J trimming: 4 bases; junction bases outside the gene matches: 2. This CDR3 has 17 amino acids. Germline V gene data show CDR1 as SGHAT and CDR2 as FQNNGV. The CDR3 here is CASSLEGLAGAYNEQFF. The CDR3 nucleotides read TGTGCCAGCAGCTTAGAGGGACTAGCGGGGGCATACAATGAGCAGTTCTTC.

J is TRBJ1-1 and V is TRBV7-2; unclear D gene. With 4 bases removed from V and 5 bases from J, the gap between germline ends came to 14 bases. The CDR3 is 14 amino acids. The V gene's germline CDR1 is SGHTA and CDR2 FQGNSA. The CDR3 here is CASSSPGGGTEAFF. The CDR3 DNA sequence: TGTGCCAGCAGCTCCCCCGGAGGAGGTACTGAAGCTTTCTTT.

V is TRBV19 and J is TRBJ1-1; TRBD1 agrees at 7 bases. Germline V CDR1 and CDR2: LNHDA, SQIVND (reference sequence). This CDR3 is built from 14 residues. The ends lost 5 bases at V and 2 bases at J; junction bases unmatched: 5. For the CDR3, the DNA is TGTGCCAGTAGTCCCAGGACAGGTAACACTGAAGCTTTCTTT. This translates into CASSPRTGNTEAFF.

J is TRBJ2-7 and V is TRBV19; 9 nucleotides line up with TRBD1. Germline CDR1 LNHDA, CDR2 SQIVND (reference sequence). Unmatched junction bases numbered 10, after V lost 5 bases and J lost 2 bases. This CDR3 is 16 amino acids long. In DNA form, the CDR3 reads TGTGCCAGTAGTCCGGACGACCGACAGGGGGCCTACGAGCAGTACTTC. Translated, it gives CASSPDDRQGAYEQYF.

Note on this clone: This same CDR3 is encoded by further DNA sequences in the sample. The CDR3 bases are TGTGCCAGCAGTCGAGACAGGTCTGGAAACACCATATATTTT. Its translation: CASSRDRSGNTIYF. The rearrangement links TRBV7-2 to TRBJ1-3, with D possibly TRBD1 on 6 matching bases. CDR1 and CDR2 (germline): SGHTA, FQGNSA. The length of the CDR3 is 14 residues. Trimming cost V 6 bases and J 1 base, with 10 bases left between them.

This CDR3 reads CASSIRGGETQYF. The CDR3 DNA sequence: TGTGCCAGCAGCATAAGGGGGGGAGAGACCCAGTACTTC. The chain links TRBV7-9 to TRBJ2-5, with D perhaps TRBD2 (7 bases). The V gene lost 5 bases and the J gene lost 4 bases, with 11 bases spanning the gap. This CDR3 is 13 amino acids long. The V gene's germline CDR1 is SEHNR and CDR2 FQNEAQ (reference sequence). Complete variable domain (other parts from reference TRBV7-9 and TRBJ2-5): DTGVSQNPRHKITKRGQNVTFRCDPISEHNRLYWYRQTLGQGPEFLTYFQNEAQLEKSRLLSDRFSAERPKGSFSTLEIQRTEQGDSAMYLCASSIRGGETQYFGPGTRLLVL.